The 8 T cell receptor beta chains presented below share a single source sample, sequenced in a study of radiation and T cells in renal cell carcinoma. Time point in this sample: blood 2 weeks post-SBRT. The treatment was: 15 Gy SBRT to primary tumor, nephrectomy 4 weeks later. The protocol was immunoSEQ multiplex PCR, while the TCRdb copy is restricted to in-frame clones and leaves out a portion. The table lists some 120,000 clones, roughly 91% of them singletons, with 5.5% to 6.5% in the top ten. This sample comprised blood, obtained from a patient whose treatment included radiotherapy and nephrectomy. The receptors come from a woman in her seventies with renal cell carcinoma.

The chain joins TRBV10-2 to TRBJ2-2; weak D call: TRBD1 (6 bases). This CDR3 has 13 amino acids. Trimming removed 6 bases at V and 4 bases at J, with 9 bases between. CDR1 is WSHSY and CDR2 is SAAADI in the germline V gene. CDR3 bases: TGCGCCAGCAGGGAACAGGGCACCGGGGAGCTGTTTTTT. It translates to CASREQGTGELFF.

V usage is TRBV27 and J usage is TRBJ1-1; 10 nucleotides align to TRBD1. J lost 4 bases, V lost 7 bases, and 3 bases had no gene match. Germline V lookup: CDR1 MNHEY, CDR2 SMNVEV (reference sequence). The CDR3 extends over 13 amino acids. The CDR3 is CASKGTGVTEAFF. CDR3 in DNA: TGTGCCAGCAAGGGGACAGGGGTCACTGAAGCTTTCTTT.

The CDR3 sequence is CASSQRRAGSGNTIYF. CDR3 in DNA: TGCGCCAGCAGCCAAAGGCGGGCGGGGTCGGGAAACACCATATATTTT. The chain couples TRBV4-3 to TRBJ1-3; D is unclear. The CDR3 runs 16 residues. CDR1 and CDR2 from the germline V gene are LGHNA and YSLEER. The germline V and J ends were trimmed by 2 bases and 4 bases, with 15 bases remaining between them.

The CDR3: CASSPHSPGSGNTIYF. CDR3 bases: TGCGCCAGCAGCCCCCACAGTCCAGGCTCTGGAAACACCATATATTTT. The chain employs TRBV4-3 and TRBJ1-3; D remains unclear. V was trimmed by 4 bases and J by 0 bases, leaving 13 bases between them. From germline, CDR1 is LGHNA and CDR2 YSLEER. The CDR3 loop spans 16 amino acids.

The chain is built from TRBV19 and TRBJ2-6; D call uncertain. V was trimmed by 6 bases and J by 0 bases, leaving 12 bases between them. The CDR3 runs 16 residues. Germline V CDR1 and CDR2: LNHDA, SQIVND (reference sequence). CDR3: CASRSPVTSGANVLTF. The CDR3 coding sequence is TGTGCCAGTAGAAGCCCAGTAACCTCTGGGGCCAACGTCCTGACTTTC.

The CDR3 sequence: CASSSSSGANVLTF. CDR3 coding DNA: TGTGCCAGCAGCTCCAGCTCTGGGGCCAACGTCCTGACTTTC. The rearrangement joins TRBV7-2 to TRBJ2-6; D gene uncertain. The germline V gene encodes CDR1 SGHTA and CDR2 FQGNSA. V was clipped by 4 bases and J by 0 bases, with 4 bases between them. The CDR3 has 14 residues.

The V call is TRBV15, the J call TRBJ1-2; 11 nucleotides align to TRBD1. The CDR3 covers 15 residues. Per germline, CDR1 LNHNV and CDR2 YYDKDF (reference sequence). With V trimmed by 0 bases and J by 5 bases, 2 bases remained unmatched. CDR3 region: CATSREGTGGYGYTF. CDR3 in DNA: TGTGCCACCAGCAGAGAAGGGACAGGGGGGTATGGCTACACCTTC. The full variable domain, with the rest looked up from reference TRBV15 and TRBJ1-2, is DAMVIQNPRYQVTQFGKPVTLSCSQTLNHNVMYWYQQKSSQAPKLLFHYYDKDFNNEADTPDNFQSRRPNTSFCFLDIRSPGLGDTAMYLCATSREGTGGYGYTFGSGTRLTVV.

The chain uses TRBV15 and TRBJ2-6, with D perhaps matching TRBD1 (5 bases). The CDR3 covers 16 residues. Germline V gene sequence: CDR1 LNHNV, CDR2 YYDKDF (reference sequence). The ends were cut back, 3 bases at V and 1 base at J, with 10 bases in the middle. The CDR3 sequence: CATSSAQGSGANVLTF. Here the CDR3 DNA reads TGTGCCACCAGCAGTGCCCAGGGATCTGGGGCCAACGTCCTGACTTTC.